The 13 T cell receptor beta chains listed next were all sequenced from one sample in a study of control samples from healthy donors and cancer patients. Some clones are missing from TCRdb's copy, which holds only in-frame ones; the method was immunoSEQ multiplex PCR. The sample shows approximately 49,000 clones, roughly 89% of them seen only once. Sequences were obtained from PBMCs. The receptor source for this set is a middle-aged man with colorectal cancer.

V usage is TRBV30 and J usage is TRBJ2-7; D remains unclear. This CDR3 spans 12 amino acids. Trimming cost V 4 bases and J 0 bases, with 7 bases left between them. In germline, CDR1 is GTSNPN, CDR2 SVGIG (reference sequence). The CDR3 sequence is CAWKAYSYEQYF. The CDR3 nucleotides read TGTGCCTGGAAAGCCTACTCCTACGAGCAGTACTTC. Supplemented by reference TRBV30 and TRBJ2-7, the full variable domain reads SQTIHQWPATLVQPVGSPLSLECTVEGTSNPNLYWYRQAAGRGLQLLFYSVGIGQISSEVPQNLSASRPQDRQFILSSKKLLLSDSGFYLCAWKAYSYEQYFGPGTRLTVT.

The chain couples TRBV28 to TRBJ1-2; possibly TRBD1 for D (5 bases). V gave up 5 bases and J gave up 2 bases, with 15 bases separating them. Germline lookup yields CDR1 MDHEN and CDR2 SYDVKM. The CDR3 is 15 residues long. Written as DNA, the CDR3 is TGTGCCAGCAGTCTGATCAGGGTATTCAACTATGGCTACACCTTC. Protein product: CASSLIRVFNYGYTF.

The rearrangement joins TRBV7-6 to TRBJ1-5, with 8 bases fitting TRBD1. The germline CDR1 and CDR2 sequences are SGHVS and FNYEAQ. The CDR3 is 16 residues long. V lost 4 bases, J lost 3 bases, and 8 bases stayed unmatched. The CDR3 DNA follows: TGTGCCAGCAGCTCCGGACAGGGAACCACCAATCAGCCCCAGCATTTT. It codes for CASSSGQGTTNQPQHF. Together with reference TRBV7-6 and TRBJ1-5, the CDR3 gives the full variable domain: GAGVSQSPRYKVTKRGQDVALRCDPISGHVSLYWYRQALGQGPEFLTYFNYEAQQDKSGLPNDRFSAERPEGSISTLTIQRTEQRDSAMYRCASSSGQGTTNQPQHFGDGTRLSIL.

The chain is built from TRBV4-1 and TRBJ2-1, with a possible D match to TRBD2 (5 bases). V dropped 2 bases and J dropped 7 bases, with 6 bases sitting between them. This CDR3 spans 12 amino acids. CDR1 and CDR2 (germline): MGHRA, YSYEKL. CDR3 sequence reads: CASSQRGNEQFF. CDR3 coding DNA: TGCGCCAGCAGCCAACGAGGGAATGAGCAGTTCTTC.

The chain couples TRBV29-1 to TRBJ1-1; D gene uncertain. The V end lost 7 bases, the J end lost 4 bases, and 13 bases lay between the germline ends. The CDR3 runs to 12 residues. From germline, CDR1 is SQVTM and CDR2 ANQGSEA. CDR3 in DNA: TGCAGCGGTAGGTCGGGTGTCACTGAAGCTTTCTTT. Protein: CSGRSGVTEAFF.

This clone was counted a single time. V is TRBV24-1 and J is TRBJ1-2, with 10 bases lining up with TRBD1. J lost 6 bases, V lost 3 bases, and 9 bases had no gene match. Germline CDR1 and CDR2: KGHDR and SFDVKD. The CDR3 is 16 residues long. For the CDR3, the DNA is TGTGCCACCAGTGATCGTGCTTCGGGACAGGGGAATGGCTACACCTTC. This codes for CATSDRASGQGNGYTF.

This clone is a singleton in its sample. The J gene is TRBJ2-1, the V gene TRBV7-2, with D perhaps matching TRBD2 (7 bases). V was shortened by 4 bases and J by 0 bases, with 16 bases between the two germline ends. Germline V CDR1 and CDR2: SGHTA, FQGNSA. This CDR3 region has 17 residues. The CDR3 region is CASSSGASGSSYNEQFF. CDR3 nucleotide sequence: TGTGCCAGCAGCTCAGGGGCTAGCGGAAGCTCCTACAATGAGCAGTTCTTC.

J is TRBJ2-2 and V is TRBV27; D not certain. The CDR3 extends over 14 amino acids. Per germline, CDR1 MNHEY and CDR2 SMNVEV (reference sequence). Trimming took 6 bases from V and 2 from J, leaving 10 bases between them. The chain's CDR3 is CASRRPENTGELFF. The CDR3 region has the DNA TGTGCCAGCAGGAGGCCGGAAAACACCGGGGAGCTGTTTTTT.

This chain connects TRBV2 to TRBJ1-1, with D unclear. The V and J ends lost 6 bases and 1 base respectively, with 9 bases between them. In germline, CDR1 is SNHLY, CDR2 FYNNEI. CDR3 length: 13 residues. The CDR3 region is CASRAESNTEAFF. The CDR3 DNA sequence: TGTGCCAGCAGAGCCGAGTCGAACACTGAAGCTTTCTTT.

V usage is TRBV3-1 (or the pseudogene TRBV3-2) and J usage is TRBJ1-2, with D hard to call. V lost 4 bases, J lost 4 bases, and 10 bases lay in between. The germline gives CDR1 LGHDT, CDR2 YNNKEL (reference sequence). The CDR3 has 13 residues. DNA of the CDR3: TGTGCCAGCAGCCTCGACACGTCCTATGGCTACACCTTC. Its translation is CASSLDTSYGYTF.

V is TRBV7-9 and J is TRBJ2-2; TRBD2 is a possible D gene (6 bases). Germline V gene data show CDR1 as SEHNR and CDR2 as FQNEAQ (reference sequence). The CDR3 extends over 16 amino acids. V lost 5 bases to trimming and J lost 4 bases, with 17 bases between them. This CDR3 is CASSPERAGGTGELFF. The CDR3 bases are TGTGCCAGCAGCCCCGAGCGGGCCGGGGGCACCGGGGAGCTGTTTTTT.

This clone occurred once. The chain carries TRBV3-1 (or the pseudogene TRBV3-2) and TRBJ1-5, with D unresolved. Trimming stripped 2 bases from V and 1 base from J, with 12 bases between. The CDR3 consists of 16 residues. CDR1 is LGHDT and CDR2 is YNNKEL in the germline V gene (reference sequence). The CDR3 is CASSQSGVRSNQPQHF. CDR3 DNA sequence: TGTGCCAGCAGCCAATCAGGTGTCCGCAGCAATCAGCCCCAGCATTTT.

The gene calls are TRBV5-4 and TRBJ1-1; D ambiguous. This CDR3 contains 13 residues. Germline V gene lookup returns CDR1 SGHNT and CDR2 YYREEE (reference sequence). The V and J ends lost 4 bases and 0 bases respectively, with 7 bases between them. This CDR3 reads CASSRTMNTEAFF. As DNA, the CDR3 is TGTGCCAGCAGCCGCACCATGAACACTGAAGCTTTCTTT. The whole variable domain, remainder taken from reference TRBV5-4 and TRBJ1-1, is ETGVTQSPTHLIKTRGQQVTLRCSSQSGHNTVSWYQQALGQGPQFIFQYYREEENGRGNFPPRFSGLQFPNYSSELNVNALELDDSALYLCASSRTMNTEAFFGQGTRLTVV.